This entry concerns a single TCR beta chain. Its specificity is unknown. The CDR3 covers 16 residues. Germline CDR1 and CDR2: DFQATT and SNEGSKA (reference sequence). The V and J ends lost 1 base and 13 bases respectively, with 23 bases between them. PBMCs were isolated at a quantity of at least 7 million per sample. This entry comes from a study of blood T cells in healthy people across ages. Study-level results: Both naive CD4+ cell counts and diversity were greater in long-lived donors than in aged donors.

The use of a sample-barcoded 5' primer and a J-beta primer mix characterized a second PCR of roughly 7 to 11 cycles. TCRdb recomputed calls from the 5' RACE reads with MiXCR, one row per CDR3 protein. Of about 930,000 distinct CDR3 sequences detected, about 29% appear once; the ten largest clones hold approximately 10%. The same sample was also used in a study of T cells of mothers and their children.

The clonotype was recovered from a woman aged 35 to 49 in good health. V gene TRBV20-1 combines with J gene TRBJ1-6, with D maybe TRBD1 (5 bases). Sequencing was carried out using blood. In nucleotides, the CDR3 is TGCAGTGCTAGAGTCGGTCGCGGGAGGGGTACTTCGCCCCTCCACTTT. Amino acid sequence: CSARVGRGRGTSPLHF.